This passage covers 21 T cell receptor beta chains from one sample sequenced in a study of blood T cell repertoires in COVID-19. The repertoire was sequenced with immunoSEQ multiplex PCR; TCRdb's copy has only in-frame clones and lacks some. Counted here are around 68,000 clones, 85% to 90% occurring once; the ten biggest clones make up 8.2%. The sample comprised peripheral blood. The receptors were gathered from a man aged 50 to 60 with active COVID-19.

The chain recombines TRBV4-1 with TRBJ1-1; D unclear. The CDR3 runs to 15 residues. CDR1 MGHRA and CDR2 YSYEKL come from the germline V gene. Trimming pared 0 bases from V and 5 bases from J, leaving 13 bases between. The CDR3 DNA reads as TGCGCCAGCAGCCAAGATTCGCCAGGAGGAACTGAAGCTTTCTTT. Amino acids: CASSQDSPGGTEAFF.

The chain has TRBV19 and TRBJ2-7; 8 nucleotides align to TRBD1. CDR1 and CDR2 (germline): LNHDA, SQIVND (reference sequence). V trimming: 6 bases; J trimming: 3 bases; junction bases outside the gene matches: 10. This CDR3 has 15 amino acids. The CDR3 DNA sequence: TGTGCCAGTAGCTTCTCCGGGACAGGTTACTACGAGCAGTACTTC. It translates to CASSFSGTGYYEQYF.

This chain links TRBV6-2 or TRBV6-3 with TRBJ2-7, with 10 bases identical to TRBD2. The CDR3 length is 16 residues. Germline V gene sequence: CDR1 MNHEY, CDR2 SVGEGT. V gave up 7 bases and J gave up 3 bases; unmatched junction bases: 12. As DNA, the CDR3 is TGTGCCAGCACCCCTCTTGTAGCGGGGGGTCGCTACGAGCAGTACTTC. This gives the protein CASTPLVAGGRYEQYF.

The CDR3: CASSQGYGYRTTNEKLFF. DNA of the CDR3: TGCGCCAGCAGCCAAGGGTACGGATACAGAACAACTAATGAAAAACTGTTTTTT. V is TRBV4-1 and J is TRBJ1-4; D remains ambiguous. Trimming left V 1 base short and J 0 bases short, with 15 bases between. Per germline, CDR1 MGHRA and CDR2 YSYEKL. The CDR3 covers 18 residues.

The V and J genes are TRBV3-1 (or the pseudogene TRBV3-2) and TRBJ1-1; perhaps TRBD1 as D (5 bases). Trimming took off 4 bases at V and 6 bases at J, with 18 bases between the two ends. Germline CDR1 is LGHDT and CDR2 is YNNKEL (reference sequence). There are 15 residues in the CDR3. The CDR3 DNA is TGTGCCAGCAGCCGGGTTTGGTGGGGGGTGGCTGAAGCTTTCTTT. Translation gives CASSRVWWGVAEAFF.

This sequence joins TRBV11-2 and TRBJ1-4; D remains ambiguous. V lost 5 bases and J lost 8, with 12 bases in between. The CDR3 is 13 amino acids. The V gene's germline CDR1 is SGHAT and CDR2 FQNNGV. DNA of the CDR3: TGTGCCAGCAGCAAGGTCCCGGGAGAAAAACTGTTTTTT. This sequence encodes CASSKVPGEKLFF.

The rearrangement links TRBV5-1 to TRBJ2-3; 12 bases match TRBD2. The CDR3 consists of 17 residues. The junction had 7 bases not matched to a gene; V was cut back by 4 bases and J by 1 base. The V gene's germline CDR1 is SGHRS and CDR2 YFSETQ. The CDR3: CASSPLAGGYGTDTQYF. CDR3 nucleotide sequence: TGCGCCAGCAGCCCTCTAGCGGGGGGGTACGGCACAGATACGCAGTATTTT.

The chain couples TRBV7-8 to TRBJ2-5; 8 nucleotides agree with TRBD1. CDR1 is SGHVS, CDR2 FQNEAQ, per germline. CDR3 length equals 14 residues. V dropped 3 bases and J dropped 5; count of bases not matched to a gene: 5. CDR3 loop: CASSFRGPLETQYF. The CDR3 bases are TGTGCCAGCAGCTTCAGGGGGCCGTTGGAGACCCAGTACTTC.

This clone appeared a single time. As DNA, the CDR3 is TGTGCCAGCAGCGTAAGCCTAGCGGGGGTTAAAGAGCAGTTCTTC. This gives the protein CASSVSLAGVKEQFF. The rearrangement uses TRBV9 and TRBJ2-1; 10 bases align to TRBD2. Unmatched junction bases numbered 8, after V lost 1 base and J lost 10 bases. CDR3 length equals 15 residues. Germline CDR1 reads SGDLS; CDR2 reads YYNGEE. Variable domain in full (rest from reference TRBV9 and TRBJ2-1): DSGVTQTPKHLITATGQRVTLRCSPRSGDLSVYWYQQSLDQGLQFLIQYYNGEERAKGNILERFSAQQFPDLHSELNLSSLELGDSALYFCASSVSLAGVKEQFFGPGTRLTVL.

CDR3 nucleotide sequence: TGTGCCACCAGTGACTCACAGGCCCCCTACGAGCAGTACTTC. Protein: CATSDSQAPYEQYF. The chain carries TRBV24-1 and TRBJ2-7, with D possibly TRBD1 on 5 matching bases. There are 14 residues in the CDR3. Trimming took off 4 bases at V and 2 bases at J, with 11 bases between the two ends. Germline V gene sequence: CDR1 KGHDR, CDR2 SFDVKD.

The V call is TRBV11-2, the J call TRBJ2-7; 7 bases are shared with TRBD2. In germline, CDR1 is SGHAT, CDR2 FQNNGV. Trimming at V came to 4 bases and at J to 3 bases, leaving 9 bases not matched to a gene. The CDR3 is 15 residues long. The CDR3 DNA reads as TGTGCCAGCAGCTCCGCCTGGGGGGGAGGCTACGAGCAGTACTTC. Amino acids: CASSSAWGGGYEQYF.

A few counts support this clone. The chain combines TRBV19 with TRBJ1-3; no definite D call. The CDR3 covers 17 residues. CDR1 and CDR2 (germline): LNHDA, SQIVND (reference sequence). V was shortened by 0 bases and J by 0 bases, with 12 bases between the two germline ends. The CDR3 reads CASSIEFGMSSGNTIYF. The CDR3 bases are TGTGCCAGTAGTATAGAGTTCGGGATGAGCTCTGGAAACACCATATATTTT.

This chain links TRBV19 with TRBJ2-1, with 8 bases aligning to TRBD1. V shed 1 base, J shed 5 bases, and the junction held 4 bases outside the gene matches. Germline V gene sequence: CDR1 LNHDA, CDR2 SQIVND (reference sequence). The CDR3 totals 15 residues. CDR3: CASSIGQGYHNEQFF. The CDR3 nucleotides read TGTGCCAGTAGTATAGGACAGGGGTATCACAATGAGCAGTTCTTC.

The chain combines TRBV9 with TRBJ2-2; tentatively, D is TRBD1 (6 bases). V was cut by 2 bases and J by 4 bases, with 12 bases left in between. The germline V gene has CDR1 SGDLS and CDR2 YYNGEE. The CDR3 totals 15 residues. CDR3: CASSVTGAGTGELFF. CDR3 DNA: TGTGCCAGCAGCGTGACAGGTGCGGGCACCGGGGAGCTGTTTTTT.

The CDR3 reads CASSNSGGIIEQFF. For the CDR3, the DNA is TGTGCCAGCAGTAATAGCGGGGGAATAATTGAGCAGTTCTTC. This sequence joins TRBV28 and TRBJ2-1, with 9 bases lining up with TRBD2. Germline CDR1 is MDHEN and CDR2 is SYDVKM. The V gene end was trimmed by 5 bases and the J gene end by 9 bases; junction bases not matched to a gene: 8. CDR3 length: 14 amino acids.

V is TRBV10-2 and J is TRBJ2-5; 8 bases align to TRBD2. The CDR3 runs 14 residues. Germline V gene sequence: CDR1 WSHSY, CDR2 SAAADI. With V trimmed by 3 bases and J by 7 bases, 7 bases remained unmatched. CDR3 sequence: CASSDGRSGGTQYF. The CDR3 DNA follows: TGCGCCAGCAGTGACGGGCGGAGCGGGGGGACCCAGTACTTC.

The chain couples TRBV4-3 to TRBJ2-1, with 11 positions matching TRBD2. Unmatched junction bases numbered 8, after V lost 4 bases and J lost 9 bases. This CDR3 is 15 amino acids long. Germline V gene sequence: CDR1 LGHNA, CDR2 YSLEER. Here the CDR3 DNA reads TGCGCCAGCAGCCCTGTAGCGGGGGGGGCCGGTGAGCAGTTCTTC. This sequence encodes CASSPVAGGAGEQFF.

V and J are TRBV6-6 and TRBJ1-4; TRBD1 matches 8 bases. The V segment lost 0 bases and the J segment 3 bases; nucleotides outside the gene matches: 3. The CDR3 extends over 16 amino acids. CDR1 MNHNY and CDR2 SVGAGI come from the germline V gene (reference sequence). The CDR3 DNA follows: TGTGCCAGCAGTTACTCTGGGGGACAGGCTAATGAAAAACTGTTTTTT. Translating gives CASSYSGGQANEKLFF.

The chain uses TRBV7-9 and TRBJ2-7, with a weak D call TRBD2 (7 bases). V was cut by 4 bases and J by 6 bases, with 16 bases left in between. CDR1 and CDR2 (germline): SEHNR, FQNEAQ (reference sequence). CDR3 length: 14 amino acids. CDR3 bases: TGTGCCAGCAGCTCCTTGGGGGGGGCTAGCGAGCAGTACTTC. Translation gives CASSSLGGASEQYF.

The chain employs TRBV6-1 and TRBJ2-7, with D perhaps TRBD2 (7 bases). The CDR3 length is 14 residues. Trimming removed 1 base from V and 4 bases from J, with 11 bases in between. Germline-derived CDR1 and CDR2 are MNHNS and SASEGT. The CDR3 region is CASSEGGGFYEQYF. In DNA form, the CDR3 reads TGTGCCAGCAGTGAAGGGGGGGGCTTTTACGAGCAGTACTTC.

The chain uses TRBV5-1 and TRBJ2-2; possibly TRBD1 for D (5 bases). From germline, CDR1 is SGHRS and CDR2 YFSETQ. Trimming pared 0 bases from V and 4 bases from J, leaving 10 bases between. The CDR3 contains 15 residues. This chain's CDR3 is CASSLGQISTGELFF. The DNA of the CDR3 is TGCGCCAGCAGCTTGGGACAGATTTCCACCGGGGAGCTGTTTTTT.